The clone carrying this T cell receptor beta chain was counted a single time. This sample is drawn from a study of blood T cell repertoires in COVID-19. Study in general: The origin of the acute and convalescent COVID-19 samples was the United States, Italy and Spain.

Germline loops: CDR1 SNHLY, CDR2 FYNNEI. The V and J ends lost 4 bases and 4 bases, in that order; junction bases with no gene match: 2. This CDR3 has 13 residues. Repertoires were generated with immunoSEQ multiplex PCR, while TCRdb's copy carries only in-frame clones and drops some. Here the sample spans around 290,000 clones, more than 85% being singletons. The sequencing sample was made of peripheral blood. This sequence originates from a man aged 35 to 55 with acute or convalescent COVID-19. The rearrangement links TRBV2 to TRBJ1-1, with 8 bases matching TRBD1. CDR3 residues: CASSGQGTTEAFF. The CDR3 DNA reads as TGTGCCAGCAGTGGACAGGGGACCACTGAAGCTTTCTTT.